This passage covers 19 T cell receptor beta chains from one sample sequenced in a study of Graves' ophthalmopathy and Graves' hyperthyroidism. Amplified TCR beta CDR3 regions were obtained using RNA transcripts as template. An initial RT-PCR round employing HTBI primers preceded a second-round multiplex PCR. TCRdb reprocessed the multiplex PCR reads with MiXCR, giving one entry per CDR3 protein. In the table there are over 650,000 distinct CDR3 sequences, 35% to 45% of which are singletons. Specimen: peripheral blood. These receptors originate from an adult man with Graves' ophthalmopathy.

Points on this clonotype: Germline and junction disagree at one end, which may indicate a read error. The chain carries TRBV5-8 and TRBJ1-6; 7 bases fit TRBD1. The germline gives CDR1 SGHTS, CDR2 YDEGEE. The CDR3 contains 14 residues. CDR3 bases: TGCGCCAGCAGCCCCGCGGGACAGTGGGGCACCCTCCACTTT. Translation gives CASSPAGQWGTLHF. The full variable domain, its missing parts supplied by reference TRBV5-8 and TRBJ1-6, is EAGVTQSPTHLIKTRGQQATLRCSPISGHTSVYWYQQALGLGLQFLLWYDEGEERNRGNFPPRFSGRQFPNYSSELNVNALELEDSALYLCASSPAGQWGTLHFGNGTRLTVT.

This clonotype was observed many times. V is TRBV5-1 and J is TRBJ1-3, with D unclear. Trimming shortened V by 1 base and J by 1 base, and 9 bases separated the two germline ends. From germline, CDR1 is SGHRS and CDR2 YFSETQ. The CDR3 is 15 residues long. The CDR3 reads CASSLSGGSGNTIYF. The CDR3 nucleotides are TGCGCCAGCAGCTTGAGCGGTGGGTCTGGAAACACCATATATTTT.

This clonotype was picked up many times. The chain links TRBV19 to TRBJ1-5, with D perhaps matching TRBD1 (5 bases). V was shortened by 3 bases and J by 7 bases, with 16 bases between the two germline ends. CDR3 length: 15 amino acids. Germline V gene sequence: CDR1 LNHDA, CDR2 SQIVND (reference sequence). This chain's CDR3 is CASSINRDGRQPQHF. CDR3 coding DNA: TGTGCCAGTAGTATCAATCGGGACGGCAGACAGCCCCAGCATTTT.

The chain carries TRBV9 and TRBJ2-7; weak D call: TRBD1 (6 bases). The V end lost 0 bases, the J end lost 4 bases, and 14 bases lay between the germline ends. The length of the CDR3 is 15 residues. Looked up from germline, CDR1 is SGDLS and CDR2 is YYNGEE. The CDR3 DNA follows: TGTGCCAGCAGCGTAGGAACAGGGAATAAGTACGAGCAGTACTTC. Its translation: CASSVGTGNKYEQYF.

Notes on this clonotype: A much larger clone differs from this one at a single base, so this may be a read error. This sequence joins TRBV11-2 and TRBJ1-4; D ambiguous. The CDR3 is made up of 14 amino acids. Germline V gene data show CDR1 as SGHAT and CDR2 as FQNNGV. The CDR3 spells CANSLGYSNEKLFF. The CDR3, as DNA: TGTGCCAACAGCTTAGGGTACAGTAATGAAAAACTGTTTTTT.

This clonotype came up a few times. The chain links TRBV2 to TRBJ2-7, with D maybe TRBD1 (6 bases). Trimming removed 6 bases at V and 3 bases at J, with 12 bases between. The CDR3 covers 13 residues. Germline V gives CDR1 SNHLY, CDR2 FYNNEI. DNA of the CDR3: TGTGCCAGCAGGGGGACACCTAACTACGAGCAGTACTTC. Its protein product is CASRGTPNYEQYF. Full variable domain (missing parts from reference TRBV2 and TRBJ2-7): EPEVTQTPSHQVTQMGQEVILRCVPISNHLYFYWYRQILGQKVEFLVSFYNNEISEKSEIFDDQFSVERPDGSNFTLKIRSTKLEDSAMYFCASRGTPNYEQYFGPGTRLTVT.

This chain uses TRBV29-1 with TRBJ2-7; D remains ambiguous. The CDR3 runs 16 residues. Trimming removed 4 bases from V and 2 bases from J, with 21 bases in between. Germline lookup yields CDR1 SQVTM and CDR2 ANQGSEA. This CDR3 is CSVASSPTRQAYEQYF. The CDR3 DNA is TGCAGCGTTGCCAGCAGCCCAACGAGGCAGGCCTACGAGCAGTACTTC.

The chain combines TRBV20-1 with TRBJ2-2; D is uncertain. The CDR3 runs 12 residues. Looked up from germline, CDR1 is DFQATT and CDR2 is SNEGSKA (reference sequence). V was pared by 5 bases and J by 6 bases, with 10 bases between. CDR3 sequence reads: CSAGPSSGELFF. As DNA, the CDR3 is TGCAGTGCTGGCCCGAGCTCCGGGGAGCTGTTTTTT.

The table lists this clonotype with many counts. This chain's CDR3 is CAISDYGTSGELFF. CDR3 coding DNA: TGTGCCATCAGTGATTACGGGACATCCGGGGAGCTGTTTTTT. V usage is TRBV10-3 and J usage is TRBJ2-2; possible D gene TRBD1, 6 bases. The CDR3 is made up of 14 amino acids. Germline values: CDR1 ENHRY, CDR2 SYGVKD. With 3 bases removed from V and 6 bases from J, the gap between germline ends came to 11 bases.

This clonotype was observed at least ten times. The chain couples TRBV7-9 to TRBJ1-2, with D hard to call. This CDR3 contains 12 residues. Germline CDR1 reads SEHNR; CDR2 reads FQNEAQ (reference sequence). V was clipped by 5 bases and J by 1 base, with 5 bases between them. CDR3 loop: CASSPNNYGYTF. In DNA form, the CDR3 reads TGTGCCAGCAGCCCTAATAACTATGGCTACACCTTC.

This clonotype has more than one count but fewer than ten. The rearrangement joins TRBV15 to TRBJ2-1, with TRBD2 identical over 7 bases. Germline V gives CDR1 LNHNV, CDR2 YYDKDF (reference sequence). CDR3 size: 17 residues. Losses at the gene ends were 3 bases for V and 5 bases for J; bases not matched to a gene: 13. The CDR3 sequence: CATSSHNTGGGNNEQFF. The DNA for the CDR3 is TGTGCCACCAGCAGTCATAACACTGGGGGAGGGAACAATGAGCAGTTCTTC.

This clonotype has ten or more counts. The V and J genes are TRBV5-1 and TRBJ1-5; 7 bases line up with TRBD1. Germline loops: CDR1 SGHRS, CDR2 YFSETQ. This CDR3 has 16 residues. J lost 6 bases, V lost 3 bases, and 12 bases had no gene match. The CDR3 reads CASSSGQDGWSQPQHF. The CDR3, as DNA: TGCGCCAGCAGCTCCGGACAGGACGGGTGGAGTCAGCCCCAGCATTTT.

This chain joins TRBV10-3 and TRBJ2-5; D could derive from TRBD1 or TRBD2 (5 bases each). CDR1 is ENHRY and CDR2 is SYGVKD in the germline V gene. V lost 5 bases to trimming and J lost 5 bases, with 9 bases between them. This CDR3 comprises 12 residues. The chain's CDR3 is CAISWGRETQYF. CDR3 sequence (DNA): TGTGCCATCAGTTGGGGACGGGAGACCCAGTACTTC.

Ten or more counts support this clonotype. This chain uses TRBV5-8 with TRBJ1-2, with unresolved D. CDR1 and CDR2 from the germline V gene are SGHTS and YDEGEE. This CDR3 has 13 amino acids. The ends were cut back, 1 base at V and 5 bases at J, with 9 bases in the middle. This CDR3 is CASSLMSAYGYTF. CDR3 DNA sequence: TGTGCCAGCAGCTTGATGTCTGCTTATGGCTACACCTTC.

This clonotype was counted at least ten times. The CDR3 loop is CASSPGVVYEQYF. The DNA for the CDR3 is TGCGCCAGCAGCCCCGGGGTGGTCTACGAGCAGTACTTC. This sequence joins TRBV5-1 and TRBJ2-7, with a possible D match to TRBD2 (5 bases). CDR1 SGHRS and CDR2 YFSETQ come from the germline V gene. The CDR3 has 13 amino acids. V lost 4 bases to trimming and J lost 3 bases, with 11 bases between them.

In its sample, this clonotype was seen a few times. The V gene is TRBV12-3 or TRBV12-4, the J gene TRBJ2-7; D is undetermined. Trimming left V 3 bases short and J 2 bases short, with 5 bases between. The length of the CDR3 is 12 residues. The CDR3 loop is CASSFFPYEQYF. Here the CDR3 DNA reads TGTGCCAGCAGTTTCTTTCCCTACGAGCAGTACTTC.

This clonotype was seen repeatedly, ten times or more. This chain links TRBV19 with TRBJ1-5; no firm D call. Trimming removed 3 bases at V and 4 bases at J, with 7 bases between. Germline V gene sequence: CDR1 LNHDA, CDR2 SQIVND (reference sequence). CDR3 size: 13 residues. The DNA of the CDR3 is TGTGCCAGTAGTATGGGCGCGAATCAGCCCCAGCATTTT. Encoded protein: CASSMGANQPQHF.

The chain's CDR3 is CASSETSTGTDTQYF. In nucleotides, the CDR3 is TGTGCCAGCAGTGAAACCTCCACTGGCACAGATACGCAGTATTTT. The J gene is TRBJ2-3, the V gene TRBV2; D remains ambiguous. This CDR3 has 15 residues. V was trimmed by 2 bases and J by 1 base, leaving 10 bases between them. The germline V gene has CDR1 SNHLY and CDR2 FYNNEI.

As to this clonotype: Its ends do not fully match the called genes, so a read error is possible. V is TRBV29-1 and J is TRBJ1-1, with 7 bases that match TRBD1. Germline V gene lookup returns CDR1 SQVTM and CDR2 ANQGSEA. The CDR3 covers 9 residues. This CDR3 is CSVELAGGF. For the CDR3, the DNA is TGCAGCGTTGAACTTGCAGGGGGCTTT.